This T cell receptor beta chain was observed in a study of blood T cell repertoires in COVID-19. This CDR3 spans 14 amino acids. Looked up from germline, CDR1 is SQVTM and CDR2 is ANQGSEA. Trimming cost V 4 bases and J 7 bases; bases outside gene matches: 11. Assay: immunoSEQ multiplex PCR; the TCRdb copy retains only in-frame clones and omits some. The sample has approximately 110,000 clones, about 93% seen once; the top ten hold around 1.9%. Patients of the Seattle cohort, enrolled during active infection, were followed longitudinally. The TCR was taken from a man in his forties or fifties with COVID-19, enrolled during active disease. Sequences were obtained from peripheral blood. V gene TRBV29-1 combines with J gene TRBJ1-2; TRBD1 matches at 8 bases. Here the CDR3 DNA reads TGCAGCGTTGGAGGTCTTCGGGACAGGTCTGGCTACACCTTC. Its protein product is CSVGGLRDRSGYTF.